Sequencing of this T cell receptor (beta chain) was carried out in a study of spatial heterogeneity in lung cancer. In germline, CDR1 is MNHEY, CDR2 SMNVEV (reference sequence). This CDR3 contains 15 residues. V was trimmed by 6 bases and J by 5 bases, leaving 19 bases between them. Each CDR3 protein is one row after TCRdb ran MiXCR on the 5' RACE reads. The repertoire includes around 110,000 distinct CDR3 sequences, 10% to 15% of them detected once, and around 17% sits in the top ten. This clonotype was counted only a few times. Its antigen remains unknown. As for time point: blood at routine non-recurrence follow-up after resection. Frozen PBMC, nontumor lung or tumor provided whole RNA, which was sequenced unsorted. General study findings and limits: Circulating ubiquitous expanded tumor TCRs were observed more frequently at resection than at follow-up.

The receptor was isolated from a male donor with early-stage non-small cell lung cancer. The material was PBMCs, obtained at follow-up. The chain links TRBV27 to TRBJ1-2; D remains unclear. CDR3 sequence: CASRHDGSWTYGYTF. CDR3 nucleotide sequence: TGTGCCAGCAGACACGACGGATCATGGACGTATGGCTACACCTTC.